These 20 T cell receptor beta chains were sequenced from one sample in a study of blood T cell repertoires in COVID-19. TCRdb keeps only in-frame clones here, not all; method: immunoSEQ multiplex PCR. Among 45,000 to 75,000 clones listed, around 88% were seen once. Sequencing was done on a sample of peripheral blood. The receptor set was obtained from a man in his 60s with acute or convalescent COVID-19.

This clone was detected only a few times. DNA for the CDR3: TGTGCCAGCAATGATAGGGACAGGGGCAATCAGCCCCAGCATTTT. This translates into CASNDRDRGNQPQHF. The chain links TRBV28 to TRBJ1-5; TRBD1 aligns across 9 bases. CDR1 and CDR2 (germline): MDHEN, SYDVKM. V lost 7 bases and J lost 2; bases outside the gene matches: 6. CDR3 length: 15 amino acids.

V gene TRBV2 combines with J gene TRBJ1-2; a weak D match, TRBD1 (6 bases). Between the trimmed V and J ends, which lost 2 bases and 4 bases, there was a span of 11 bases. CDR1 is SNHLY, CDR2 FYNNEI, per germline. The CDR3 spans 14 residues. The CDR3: CASSEWGRGYGYTF. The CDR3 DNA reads TGTGCCAGCAGTGAATGGGGGCGCGGCTATGGCTACACCTTC.

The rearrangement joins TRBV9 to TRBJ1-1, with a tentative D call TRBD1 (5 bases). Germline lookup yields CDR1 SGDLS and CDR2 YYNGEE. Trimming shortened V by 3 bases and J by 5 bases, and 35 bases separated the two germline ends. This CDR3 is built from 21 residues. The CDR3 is CASSASRARHQTGLGYTEAFF. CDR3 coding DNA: TGTGCCAGCAGCGCTTCCCGGGCCCGTCACCAAACAGGACTAGGTTATACTGAAGCTTTCTTT.

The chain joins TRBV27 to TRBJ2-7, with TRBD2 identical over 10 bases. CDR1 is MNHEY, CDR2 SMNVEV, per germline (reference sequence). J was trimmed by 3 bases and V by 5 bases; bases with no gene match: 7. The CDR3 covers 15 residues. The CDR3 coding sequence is TGTGCCAGCAGTCCCGGGGCTAGCGGGAGCTACGAGCAGTACTTC. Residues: CASSPGASGSYEQYF.

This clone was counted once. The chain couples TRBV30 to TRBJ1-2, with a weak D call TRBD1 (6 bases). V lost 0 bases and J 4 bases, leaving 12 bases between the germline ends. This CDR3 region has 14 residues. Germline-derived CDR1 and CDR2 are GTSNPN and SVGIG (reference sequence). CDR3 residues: CAWSVGGFGYGYTF. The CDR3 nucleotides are TGTGCCTGGAGTGTAGGGGGTTTTGGCTATGGCTACACCTTC. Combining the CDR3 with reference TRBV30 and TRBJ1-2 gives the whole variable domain SQTIHQWPATLVQPVGSPLSLECTVEGTSNPNLYWYRQAAGRGLQLLFYSVGIGQISSEVPQNLSASRPQDRQFILSSKKLLLSDSGFYLCAWSVGGFGYGYTFGSGTRLTVV.

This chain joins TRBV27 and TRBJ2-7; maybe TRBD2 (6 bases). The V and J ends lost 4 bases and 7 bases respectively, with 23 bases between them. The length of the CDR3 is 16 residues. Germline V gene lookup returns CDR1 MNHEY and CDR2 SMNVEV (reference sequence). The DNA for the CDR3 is TGTGCCAGCAGTTCTCGGGGTAGCGGACGGGAATGGGAGCAGTACTTC. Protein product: CASSSRGSGREWEQYF.

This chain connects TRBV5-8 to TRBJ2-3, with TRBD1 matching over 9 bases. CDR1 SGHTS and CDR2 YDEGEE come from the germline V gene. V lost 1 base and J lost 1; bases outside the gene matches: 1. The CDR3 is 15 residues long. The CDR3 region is CASSLRTGGTDTQYF. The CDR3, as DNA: TGTGCCAGCAGCTTGAGGACAGGGGGCACAGATACGCAGTATTTT. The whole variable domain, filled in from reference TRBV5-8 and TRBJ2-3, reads EAGVTQSPTHLIKTRGQQATLRCSPISGHTSVYWYQQALGLGLQFLLWYDEGEERNRGNFPPRFSGRQFPNYSSELNVNALELEDSALYLCASSLRTGGTDTQYFGPGTRLTVL.

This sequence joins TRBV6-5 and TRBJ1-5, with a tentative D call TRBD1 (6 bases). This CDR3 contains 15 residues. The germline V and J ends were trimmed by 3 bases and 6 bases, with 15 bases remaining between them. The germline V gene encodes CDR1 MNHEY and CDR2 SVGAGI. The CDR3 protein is CASSYRQGSGQPQHF. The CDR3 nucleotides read TGTGCCAGCAGTTATCGGCAGGGGAGTGGTCAGCCCCAGCATTTT.

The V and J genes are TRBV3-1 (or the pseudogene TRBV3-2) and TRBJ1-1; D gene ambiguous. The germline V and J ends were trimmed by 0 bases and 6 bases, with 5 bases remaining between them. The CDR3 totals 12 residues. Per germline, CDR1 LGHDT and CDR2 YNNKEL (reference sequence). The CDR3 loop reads CASSQDGSEAFF. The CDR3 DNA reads TGTGCCAGCAGCCAAGATGGCTCTGAAGCTTTCTTT.

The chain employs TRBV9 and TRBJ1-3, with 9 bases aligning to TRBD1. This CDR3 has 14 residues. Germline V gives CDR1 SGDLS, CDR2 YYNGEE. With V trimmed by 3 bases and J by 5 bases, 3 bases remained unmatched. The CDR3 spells CASSGQGGRNTIYF. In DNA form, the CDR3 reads TGTGCCAGCAGCGGACAGGGGGGGAGAAACACCATATATTTT.

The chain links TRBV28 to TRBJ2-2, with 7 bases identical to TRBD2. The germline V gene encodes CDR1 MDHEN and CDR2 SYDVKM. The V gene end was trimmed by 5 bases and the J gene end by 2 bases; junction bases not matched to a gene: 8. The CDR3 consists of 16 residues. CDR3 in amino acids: CASSPSSSGNTGELFF. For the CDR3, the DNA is TGTGCCAGCAGTCCCTCTTCTAGCGGAAACACCGGGGAGCTGTTTTTT. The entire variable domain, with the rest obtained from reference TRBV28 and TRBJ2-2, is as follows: DVKVTQSSRYLVKRTGEKVFLECVQDMDHENMFWYRQDPGLGLRLIYFSYDVKMKEKGDIPEGYSVSREKKERFSLILESASTNQTSMYLCASSPSSSGNTGELFFGEGSRLTVL.

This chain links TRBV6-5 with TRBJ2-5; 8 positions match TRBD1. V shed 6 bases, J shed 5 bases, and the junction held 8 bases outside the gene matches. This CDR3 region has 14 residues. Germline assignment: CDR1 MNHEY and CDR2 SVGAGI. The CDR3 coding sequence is TGTGCCAGCAGCCTTACAGGGGGGCGGGAGACCCAGTACTTC. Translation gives CASSLTGGRETQYF.

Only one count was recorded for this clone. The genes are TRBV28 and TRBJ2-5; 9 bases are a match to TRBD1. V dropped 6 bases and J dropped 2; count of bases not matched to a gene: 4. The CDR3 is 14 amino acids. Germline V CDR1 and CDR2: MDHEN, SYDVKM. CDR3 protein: CASSLQGAQETQYF. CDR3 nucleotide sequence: TGTGCCAGCAGCCTACAGGGGGCTCAAGAGACCCAGTACTTC.

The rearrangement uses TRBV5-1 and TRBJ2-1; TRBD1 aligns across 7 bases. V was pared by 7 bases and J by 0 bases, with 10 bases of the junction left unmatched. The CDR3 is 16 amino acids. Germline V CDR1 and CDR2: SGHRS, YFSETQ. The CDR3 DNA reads TGCGCCAGCGGGGCGACGACAGGGAGCTCCTACAATGAGCAGTTCTTC. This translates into CASGATTGSSYNEQFF.

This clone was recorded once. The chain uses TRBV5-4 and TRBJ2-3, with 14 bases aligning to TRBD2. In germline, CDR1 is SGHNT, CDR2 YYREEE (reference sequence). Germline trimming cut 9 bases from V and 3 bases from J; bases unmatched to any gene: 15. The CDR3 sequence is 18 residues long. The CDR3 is CATWPGTSGSKSTDTQYF. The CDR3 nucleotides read TGTGCCACCTGGCCCGGGACTAGCGGGAGTAAATCGACAGATACGCAGTATTTT.

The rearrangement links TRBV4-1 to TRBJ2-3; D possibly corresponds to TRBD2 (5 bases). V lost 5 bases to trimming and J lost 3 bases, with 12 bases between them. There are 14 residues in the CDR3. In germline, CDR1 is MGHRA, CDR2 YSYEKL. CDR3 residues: CASSSYSGTDTQYF. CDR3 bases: TGCGCCAGCAGCTCTTACTCGGGGACAGATACGCAGTATTTT.

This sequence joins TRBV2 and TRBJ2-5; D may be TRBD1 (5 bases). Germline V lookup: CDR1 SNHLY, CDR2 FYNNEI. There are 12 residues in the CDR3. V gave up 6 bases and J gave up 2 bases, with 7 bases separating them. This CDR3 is CASRTAQETQYF. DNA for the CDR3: TGTGCCAGCAGGACAGCGCAAGAGACCCAGTACTTC.

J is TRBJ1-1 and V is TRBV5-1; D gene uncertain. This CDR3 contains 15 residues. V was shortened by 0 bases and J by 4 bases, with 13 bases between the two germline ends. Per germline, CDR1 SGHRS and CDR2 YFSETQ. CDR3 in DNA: TGCGCCAGCAGCTTGGAGGGAGGTCAGAGCACTGAAGCTTTCTTT. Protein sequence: CASSLEGGQSTEAFF.

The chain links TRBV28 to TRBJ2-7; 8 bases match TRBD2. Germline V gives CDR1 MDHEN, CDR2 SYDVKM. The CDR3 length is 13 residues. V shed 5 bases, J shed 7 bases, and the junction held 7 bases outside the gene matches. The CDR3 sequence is CASSPSGSGEQYF. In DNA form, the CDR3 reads TGTGCCAGCAGTCCAAGCGGGAGTGGGGAGCAGTACTTC.

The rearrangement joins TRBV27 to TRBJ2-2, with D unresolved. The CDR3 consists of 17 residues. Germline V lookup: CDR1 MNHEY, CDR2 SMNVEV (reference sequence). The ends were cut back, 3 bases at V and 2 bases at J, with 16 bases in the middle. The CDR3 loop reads CASSLPASRDNTGELFF. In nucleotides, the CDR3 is TGTGCCAGCAGTTTGCCCGCTTCGAGAGATAACACCGGGGAGCTGTTTTTT.